This passage covers 26 T cell receptor beta chains from one sample sequenced in a study of beta chain features in type 1 diabetes. All of the isolated RNA was reverse transcribed, so expressed TCRB transcripts were sequenced. Sequencing was performed with immunoSEQ multiplex PCR; in TCRdb, only in-frame clones are kept and a portion is missing. The table has 200,000 to 300,000 clones, roughly 11% seen once. No antigen is known for these receptors. General study points: Shortening that was moderate but significant affected the TCRB CDR3s of Type 1 diabetes patients in all four CD4+ subsets.

The material sequenced was naive CD4+ T cells from blood. These TCRs come from a man between 25 and 39 years old with type 1 diabetes.

A few counts support this clone. V gene TRBV5-1 combines with J gene TRBJ1-1; 11 nucleotides match TRBD1. The length of the CDR3 is 14 residues. Germline V gene sequence: CDR1 SGHRS, CDR2 YFSETQ. V trimming: 5 bases; J trimming: 8 bases; junction bases outside the gene matches: 8. The CDR3 nucleotides are TGCGCCAGCAGACCGGACAGGGGGCGAATGGAAGCTTTCTTT. Amino acids: CASRPDRGRMEAFF.

This clone has only one observation. The chain links TRBV30 to TRBJ2-2, with TRBD2 matching over 7 bases. Trimming took 3 bases from V and 0 from J; bases not matched to a gene: 1. Germline CDR1 reads GTSNPN; CDR2 reads SVGIG (reference sequence). CDR3 size: 14 residues. The CDR3 DNA follows: TGTGCCTGGAGCGGGACTACGAACACCGGGGAGCTGTTTTTT. Protein sequence: CAWSGTTNTGELFF.

The CDR3 region is CSVDTGTSTDTQYF. The CDR3 DNA follows: TGCAGCGTCGATACAGGGACCAGCACAGATACGCAGTATTTT. The V and J genes are TRBV29-1 and TRBJ2-3; possible D gene TRBD1, 6 bases. CDR3 length: 14 amino acids. Trimming took 6 bases from V and 0 from J, leaving 13 bases between them. Germline lookup yields CDR1 SQVTM and CDR2 ANQGSEA.

The table lists this clone with a few counts. This chain uses TRBV18 with TRBJ2-7, with D possibly matching TRBD1 (5 bases). The CDR3 extends over 14 amino acids. Germline V lookup: CDR1 KGHSH, CDR2 LQKENI. Trimming took off 3 bases at V and 5 bases at J, with 14 bases between the two ends. In nucleotides, the CDR3 is TGTGCCAGCTCACCCCCTATAGGGGTAGACGAGCAGTACTTC. It codes for CASSPPIGVDEQYF. The full variable domain, in which reference TRBV18 and TRBJ2-7 provide the parts outside the CDR3, is NAGVMQNPRHLVRRRGQEARLRCSPMKGHSHVYWYRQLPEEGLKFMVYLQKENIIDESGMPKERFSAEFPKEGPSILRIQQVVRGDSAAYFCASSPPIGVDEQYFGPGTRLTVT.

The chain uses TRBV9 and TRBJ2-5, with TRBD2 matching over 10 bases. Germline CDR1 SGDLS, CDR2 YYNGEE. V trimming: 0 bases; J trimming: 2 bases; junction bases outside the gene matches: 4. The CDR3 has 16 amino acids. DNA for the CDR3: TGTGCCAGCAGCGTAGAACTAGCGGGGACACAAGAGACCCAGTACTTC. It encodes CASSVELAGTQETQYF.

CDR3 bases: TGTGCCAGTAAAGAGAGACAGGCGATGAACACCGGGGAGCTGTTTTTT. Its protein is CASKERQAMNTGELFF. This chain joins TRBV19 and TRBJ2-2, with a weak D call TRBD1 (6 bases). Germline V gene sequence: CDR1 LNHDA, CDR2 SQIVND (reference sequence). Trimming left V 7 bases short and J 1 base short, with 16 bases between. The CDR3 loop spans 16 amino acids.

This rearrangement joins TRBV2 to TRBJ2-7; possible D gene TRBD2, 5 bases. CDR3 length: 17 residues. Germline values: CDR1 SNHLY, CDR2 FYNNEI. V gave up 3 bases and J gave up 0 bases, with 18 bases separating them. The CDR3 protein is CASSEPPGRRSSYEQYF. In nucleotides, the CDR3 is TGTGCCAGCAGTGAGCCGCCCGGGCGGAGGAGCTCCTACGAGCAGTACTTC.

This chain joins TRBV28 and TRBJ2-5, with D hard to call. The CDR3 extends over 15 amino acids. Germline-derived CDR1 and CDR2 are MDHEN and SYDVKM. V was trimmed by 3 bases and J by 4 bases, leaving 15 bases between them. CDR3 nucleotides: TGTGCCAGCAGTTTCGGTCACGCGTTGCCAGAGACCCAGTACTTC. Protein product: CASSFGHALPETQYF.

This clone was observed a few times. V usage is TRBV5-4 and J usage is TRBJ1-6; D gene ambiguous. Germline V gene sequence: CDR1 SGHNT, CDR2 YYREEE (reference sequence). The CDR3 is 12 residues long. Trimming left V 0 bases short and J 9 bases short, with 4 bases between. DNA for the CDR3: TGTGCCAGCAGCTTGGTCGGTTCACCCCTCCACTTT. This translates into CASSLVGSPLHF.

This chain uses TRBV6-1 with TRBJ1-2; D is possibly TRBD1 (6 bases). V dropped 6 bases and J dropped 9 bases, with 17 bases sitting between them. The CDR3 sequence is 13 residues long. CDR1 and CDR2 from the germline V gene are MNHNS and SASEGT. The DNA for the CDR3 is TGTGCCAGCAGCCCGACAGGTGCTAGGAGCTACACCTTC. Amino acids: CASSPTGARSYTF.

This clone occurred a few times. The chain combines TRBV19 with TRBJ2-7; D is perhaps TRBD1 (6 bases). This CDR3 has 14 amino acids. With 9 bases removed from V and 4 bases from J, the gap between germline ends came to 19 bases. CDR1 and CDR2 from the germline V gene are LNHDA and SQIVND (reference sequence). The CDR3 DNA is TGTGCCAGCAGTCTCGGGACAAATCCTTACGAGCAGTACTTC. Residues: CASSLGTNPYEQYF.

This clone has only a few counts. The chain is built from TRBV5-1 and TRBJ2-5, with 7 bases fitting TRBD1. The CDR3 extends over 14 amino acids. The ends lost 1 base at V and 4 bases at J; junction bases unmatched: 4. CDR1 SGHRS and CDR2 YFSETQ come from the germline V gene. CDR3 DNA sequence: TGCGCCAGCAGCTTGTTAGGGGGCGGAGAGACCCAGTACTTC. Translation gives CASSLLGGGETQYF. Filled out from reference TRBV5-1 and TRBJ2-5, the complete variable domain reads KAGVTQTPRYLIKTRGQQVTLSCSPISGHRSVSWYQQTPGQGLQFLFEYFSETQRNKGNFPGRFSGRQFSNSRSEMNVSTLELGDSALYLCASSLLGGGETQYFGPGTRLLVL.

This clone has just a few counts. CDR3 nucleotide sequence: TGTGCCAGTAGTACCTCAGGGGGTTACTCGGAGCAGTACTTC. This sequence encodes CASSTSGGYSEQYF. V and J are TRBV19 and TRBJ2-7, with TRBD1 identical over 7 bases. J gave up 7 bases and V 4 bases, and 10 bases lay outside the gene matches. The V gene's germline CDR1 is LNHDA and CDR2 SQIVND (reference sequence). The CDR3 runs 14 residues.

This clone was seen repeatedly, ten times or more. The J gene is TRBJ2-7, the V gene TRBV29-1, with D tentatively TRBD1 (6 bases). In germline, CDR1 is SQVTM, CDR2 ANQGSEA. V lost 7 bases and J lost 1, with 11 bases in between. There are 12 residues in the CDR3. The CDR3 protein is CSAGDNSYEQYF. CDR3 nucleotide sequence: TGCAGCGCAGGGGACAATTCCTACGAGCAGTACTTC.

V usage is TRBV7-3 and J usage is TRBJ1-2; D gene uncertain. This CDR3 has 13 residues. V lost 1 base to trimming and J lost 6 bases, with 9 bases between them. Looked up from germline, CDR1 is SGHTA and CDR2 is FQGTGA. CDR3 coding DNA: TGTGCCAGCAGCTTAAGCCCTGCGGATGGCTACACCTTC. It encodes CASSLSPADGYTF.

The chain combines TRBV28 with TRBJ2-7, with D possibly matching TRBD1 (6 bases). The CDR3 covers 14 residues. From germline, CDR1 is MDHEN and CDR2 SYDVKM. With 4 bases removed from V and 6 bases from J, the gap between germline ends came to 16 bases. The CDR3 bases are TGTGCCAGCAGTTCGATGACAGGTTCGGGCGAGCAGTACTTC. Translating gives CASSSMTGSGEQYF.

The V call is TRBV29-1, the J call TRBJ1-1, with TRBD1 identical over 7 bases. Germline V gives CDR1 SQVTM, CDR2 ANQGSEA. The CDR3 runs to 15 residues. J was trimmed by 0 bases and V by 7 bases; bases with no gene match: 11. The CDR3 region is CSAEPGGPLNTEAFF. CDR3 bases: TGCAGCGCCGAGCCAGGGGGGCCGTTGAACACTGAAGCTTTCTTT.

The CDR3: CASGSGQGAGYEQYF. Written as DNA, the CDR3 is TGTGCTAGTGGTTCCGGACAGGGGGCAGGGTACGAGCAGTACTTC. The chain uses TRBV12-5 and TRBJ2-7; 11 nucleotides align to TRBD1. Germline V gene data show CDR1 as LGHNT and CDR2 as FRNRAP. The CDR3 totals 15 residues. Unmatched junction bases numbered 6, after V lost 4 bases and J lost 4 bases.

The chain carries TRBV20-1 and TRBJ1-1; 7 bases are shared with TRBD1. This CDR3 region has 11 residues. Germline V gene lookup returns CDR1 DFQATT and CDR2 SNEGSKA (reference sequence). V lost 5 bases and J lost 7; bases outside the gene matches: 4. The CDR3 sequence is CSAGYRGEAFF. The CDR3 region has the DNA TGCAGTGCTGGATACAGGGGTGAAGCTTTCTTT.

This clone came up a few times. The chain has TRBV4-3 and TRBJ1-2; TRBD1 matches 8 bases. Losses at the gene ends were 0 bases for V and 7 bases for J; bases not matched to a gene: 4. The CDR3 runs 14 residues. The germline V gene has CDR1 LGHNA and CDR2 YSLEER. The CDR3 bases are TGCGCCAGCAGCCAAGATTTACAGGGGGTTGGCTACACCTTC. The encoded protein is CASSQDLQGVGYTF.

The chain links TRBV5-6 to TRBJ2-1; a possible D gene is TRBD2 (6 bases). Germline lookup yields CDR1 SGHDT and CDR2 YYEEEE. Trimming took off 2 bases at V and 8 bases at J, with 17 bases between the two ends. The CDR3 has 15 amino acids. Written as DNA, the CDR3 is TGTGCCAGCAGCTTCACGACTAGGGTCGACGATGAGCAGTTCTTC. Translated, it gives CASSFTTRVDDEQFF.

V and J are TRBV9 and TRBJ1-4; 9 positions match TRBD1. The CDR3 spans 16 residues. Trimming took 4 bases from V and 3 from J; bases not matched to a gene: 7. Germline CDR1 and CDR2: SGDLS and YYNGEE. The CDR3 nucleotides are TGTGCCAGCAGCCGGGACAGGGTTGCAGCTAATGAAAAACTGTTTTTT. The encoded protein is CASSRDRVAANEKLFF.

CDR3 sequence (DNA): TGTGCCACCAGCGAGGGACAGTCCTATGGCTACACCTTC. Its protein is CATSEGQSYGYTF. The chain employs TRBV15 and TRBJ1-2; 7 bases map to TRBD1. The CDR3 loop spans 13 amino acids. Per the germline V gene, CDR1 is LNHNV and CDR2 is YYDKDF (reference sequence). The junction had 4 bases not matched to a gene; V was cut back by 5 bases and J by 4 bases.

This clone was observed a few times. The chain recombines TRBV4-2 with TRBJ2-7; 10 bases fit TRBD2. The CDR3 has 15 amino acids. Unmatched junction bases numbered 5, after V lost 1 base and J lost 5 bases. Germline lookup yields CDR1 LGHNA and CDR2 YNFKEQ. The CDR3 DNA reads as TGTGCCAGCAGCCAAGGCTTAACTAGCGGGAACGAGCAGTACTTC. Translating it yields CASSQGLTSGNEQYF.

This clone was seen a few times. The rearrangement uses TRBV2 and TRBJ1-1; 8 bases fit TRBD1. Germline V gives CDR1 SNHLY, CDR2 FYNNEI. CDR3 length equals 14 residues. J was trimmed by 1 base and V by 7 bases; bases with no gene match: 5. For the CDR3, the DNA is TGTGCCAGCAAGGCAGGGGGCTGGAACACTGAAGCTTTCTTT. Translation: CASKAGGWNTEAFF.

This chain connects TRBV29-1 to TRBJ2-3; 7 nucleotides line up with TRBD2. The V segment lost 4 bases and the J segment 3 bases; nucleotides outside the gene matches: 4. This CDR3 has 13 amino acids. Germline assignment: CDR1 SQVTM and CDR2 ANQGSEA. CDR3 nucleotide sequence: TGCAGCGTTGGATTCGGGGGGACAGATACGCAGTATTTT. Translation gives CSVGFGGTDTQYF.